This T cell receptor (beta chain) was captured in a study of blood T cell repertoires in COVID-19. The overall study: The study drew acute and convalescent COVID-19 samples from the United States, Italy and Spain.

Original processing notes: Quantification of nucleated cells was approximated via reference gene primer amplification. Only in-frame clones appear in the TCRdb table, and some are missing; sequencing was by immunoSEQ multiplex PCR. V and J calls and clone size are given by that table; D and trimming were obtained from the DNA. The repertoire holds about 85,000 clones, with 90% as singletons. This clone was seen more than once but under ten times. The clonotype was recovered from a woman of 80 years or more with active or convalescent COVID-19. Sequencing was performed on peripheral blood.

The CDR3, as DNA: TGTGCCAGCAGTTCCGAAGACAGAAACAATGAGCAGTTCTTC. Translating it yields CASSSEDRNNEQFF. The genes are TRBV27 and TRBJ2-1; TRBD1 might be the D (5 bases). This CDR3 contains 14 residues. Germline V gene data show CDR1 as MNHEY and CDR2 as SMNVEV (reference sequence). Deletions cut 4 bases from V and 5 bases from J, with 12 bases between.